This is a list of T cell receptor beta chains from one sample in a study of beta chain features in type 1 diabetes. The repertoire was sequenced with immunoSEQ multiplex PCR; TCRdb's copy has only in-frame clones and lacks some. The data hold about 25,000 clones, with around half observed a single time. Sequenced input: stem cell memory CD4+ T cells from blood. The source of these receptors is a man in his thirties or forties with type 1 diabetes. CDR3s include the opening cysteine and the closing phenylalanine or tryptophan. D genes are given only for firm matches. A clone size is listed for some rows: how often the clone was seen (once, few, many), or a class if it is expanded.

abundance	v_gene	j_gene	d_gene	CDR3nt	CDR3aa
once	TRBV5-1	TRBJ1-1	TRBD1	TGCGCCAGCAGCAGAGGACAGGGGAGGATGAACACTGAAGCTTTCTTT	CASSRGQGRMNTEAFF
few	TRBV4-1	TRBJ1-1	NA	TGCGCCAGCAGCCGCCGACAGAACACTGAAGCTTTCTTT	CASSRRQNTEAFF
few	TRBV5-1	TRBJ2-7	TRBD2	TGCGCCAGCCGCCGCTGGACGGGGGAGGGCTACGAGCAGTACTTC	CASRRWTGEGYEQYF
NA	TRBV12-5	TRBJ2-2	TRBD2	TGTGCTAGTGGTTTGTCTAGCGGGGGGCCAATCACCGGGGAGCTGTTTTTT	CASGLSSGGPITGELFF
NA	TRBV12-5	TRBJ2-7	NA	TGTGCTAGTGGAGGGGTGGGCGACAGCCCCTACGAGCAGTACTTC	CASGGVGDSPYEQYF
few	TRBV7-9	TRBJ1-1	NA	TGTGCCAGCAGCTTAAGTCAAGGAGGCACTGAAGCTTTCTTT	CASSLSQGGTEAFF
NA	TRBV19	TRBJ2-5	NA	TGTGCCAGTAGTATTGGAGGGATCGAGACCCAGTACTTC	CASSIGGIETQYF
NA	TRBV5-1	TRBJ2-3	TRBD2	TGCGCCAGCTCACGGGGGGACTCCACAGATACGCAGTATTTT	CASSRGDSTDTQYF
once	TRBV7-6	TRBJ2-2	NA	TGTGCCAGCAGCTTACAGGGCTACACCGGGGAGCTGTTTTTT	CASSLQGYTGELFF
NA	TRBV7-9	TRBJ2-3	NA	TGCGCCACGTCCGGGCAGGGCCGCACAGATACGCAGTATTTT	CATSGQGRTDTQYF
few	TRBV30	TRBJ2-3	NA	TGTGCCTGGAGGAGGGACATAGGAACAGATACGCAGTATTTT	CAWRRDIGTDTQYF
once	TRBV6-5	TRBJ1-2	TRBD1	TGTGCCAGCAGACCGACAGGGACCTATGGCTACACCTTC	CASRPTGTYGYTF
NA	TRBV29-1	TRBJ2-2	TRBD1	TGCAGCGCTGCCGGGACAGCCAACACCGGGGAGCTGTTTTTT	CSAAGTANTGELFF
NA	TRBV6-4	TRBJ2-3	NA	TGTGCCAGCAGCCAGGAGGTCACAGATACGCAGTATTTT	CASSQEVTDTQYF
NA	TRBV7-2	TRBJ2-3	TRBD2	TGTGCCAGCAGCTTAGCGGCTAGCGGGAGCGCAGACACGCAGTATTTT	CASSLAASGSADTQYF
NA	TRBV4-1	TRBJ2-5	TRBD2	TGCGCCAGCAGCCAAGGCCCGGGACTAGCGGGCCAGGGGACCCAGTACTTC	CASSQGPGLAGQGTQYF
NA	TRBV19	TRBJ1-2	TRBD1	TGTGCCAGTAGGACAGGGACTAACTATGGCTACACCTTC	CASRTGTNYGYTF
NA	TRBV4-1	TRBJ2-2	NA	TGCGCCAGCAGCCAAGATCGGGCAGGGGACGGCGGGGAGCTGTTTTTT	CASSQDRAGDGGELFF
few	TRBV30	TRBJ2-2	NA	TGTGCCTGGAGTGTATCGGCCGGGGAGCTGTTTTTT	CAWSVSAGELFF
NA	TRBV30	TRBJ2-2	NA	TGTGCCTGGGCGGCGGGGAACACCGGGGAGCTGTTTTTT	CAWAAGNTGELFF
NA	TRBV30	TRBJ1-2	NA	TGTGCCTGGAGTCGGTCTAACTATGGCTACACCTTC	CAWSRSNYGYTF
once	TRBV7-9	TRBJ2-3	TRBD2	TGTGCCAGCAGCTTAGTACTAGCGGGAGGGCCGGGGGCAGATACGCAGTATTTT	CASSLVLAGGPGADTQYF
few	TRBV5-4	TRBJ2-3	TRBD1	TGTGCCAGCAGGAGGGAAAACAGGGGGCCAGATACGCAGTATTTT	CASRRENRGPDTQYF
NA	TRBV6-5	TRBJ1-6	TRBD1	TGTGCCAGCAGACCCACACAGGGGGGTAATTCACCCCTCCACTTT	CASRPTQGGNSPLHF
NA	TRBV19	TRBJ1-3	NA	TGTGCCAGTTCTCGGACAGAGGGAAACACCATATATTTT	CASSRTEGNTIYF
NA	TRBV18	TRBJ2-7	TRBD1	TGTGCCAGCTCACCGACAGGGTGGGACTACGAGCAGTACTTC	CASSPTGWDYEQYF
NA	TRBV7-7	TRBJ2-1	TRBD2	TGTGCTAGCAGGCTTTCACCTGCTGGGGTGGATGGCGGGGAGGGCAATGAGCAGTTCTTC	CASRLSPAGVDGGEGNEQFF
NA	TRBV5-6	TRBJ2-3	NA	TGTGCCAGCAGCTTGACAGGGCTCACAGATACGCAGTATTTT	CASSLTGLTDTQYF
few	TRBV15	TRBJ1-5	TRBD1	TGTGCCACCAGCAGAGCTACAGGGGCCAGTCAGCCCCAGCATTTT	CATSRATGASQPQHF
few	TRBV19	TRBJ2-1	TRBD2	TGTGCCAGTAGCCCCACGATGGGACTAGCGGGAGATGAGCAGTTCTTC	CASSPTMGLAGDEQFF
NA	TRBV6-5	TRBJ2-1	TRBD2	TGTGCCAGCAGTTCCATGAGCGGGAGCTCCTACAATGAGCAGTTCTTC	CASSSMSGSSYNEQFF
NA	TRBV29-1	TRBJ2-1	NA	TGCAGCGTTGGGGGTGCGGGGTTGAATGAGCAGTTCTTC	CSVGGAGLNEQFF
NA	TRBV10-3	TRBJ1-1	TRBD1	TGTGCCATCAACTTCAGGGGGCGATCGGACACTGAAGCTTTCTTT	CAINFRGRSDTEAFF
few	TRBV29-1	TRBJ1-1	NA	TGCAGCGTTGACGTCACTGAAGCTTTCTTT	CSVDVTEAFF
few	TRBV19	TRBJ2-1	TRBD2	TGTGCCAGTAGTACTCGGGGGGGCCGAAATGAGCAGTTCTTC	CASSTRGGRNEQFF
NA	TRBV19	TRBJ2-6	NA	TGTGCCAGTAGTATGCTGGGCGCTGGGGCCAACGTCCTGACTTTC	CASSMLGAGANVLTF
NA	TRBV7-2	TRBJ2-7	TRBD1	TGTGCCAGCAGCCCCCGGGACAGGGGGACCTACGAGCAGTACTTC	CASSPRDRGTYEQYF
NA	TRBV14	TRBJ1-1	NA	TGTGCCAGCAGCCAAGATCTGGCGGGAGAAGCTTTCTTT	CASSQDLAGEAFF
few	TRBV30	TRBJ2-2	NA	TGTGCCTGGGGTAGCGCGAACACCGGGGAGCTGTTTTTT	CAWGSANTGELFF